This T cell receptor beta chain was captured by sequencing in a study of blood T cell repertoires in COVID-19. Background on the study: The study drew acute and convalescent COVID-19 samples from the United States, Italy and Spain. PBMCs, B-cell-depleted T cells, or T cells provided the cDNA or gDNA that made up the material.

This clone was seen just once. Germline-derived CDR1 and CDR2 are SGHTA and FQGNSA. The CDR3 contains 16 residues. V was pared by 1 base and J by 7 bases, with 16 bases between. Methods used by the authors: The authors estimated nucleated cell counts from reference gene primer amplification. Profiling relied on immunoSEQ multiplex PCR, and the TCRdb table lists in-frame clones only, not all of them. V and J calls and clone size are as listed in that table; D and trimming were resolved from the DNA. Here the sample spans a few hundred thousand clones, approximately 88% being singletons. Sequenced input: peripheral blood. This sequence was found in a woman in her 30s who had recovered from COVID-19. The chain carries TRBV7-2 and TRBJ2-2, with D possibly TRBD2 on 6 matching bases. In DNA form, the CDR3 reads TGTGCCAGCAGCTTAGGGGGACTGGCGGGTGGCGGGGAGCTGTTTTTT. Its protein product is CASSLGGLAGGGELFF.